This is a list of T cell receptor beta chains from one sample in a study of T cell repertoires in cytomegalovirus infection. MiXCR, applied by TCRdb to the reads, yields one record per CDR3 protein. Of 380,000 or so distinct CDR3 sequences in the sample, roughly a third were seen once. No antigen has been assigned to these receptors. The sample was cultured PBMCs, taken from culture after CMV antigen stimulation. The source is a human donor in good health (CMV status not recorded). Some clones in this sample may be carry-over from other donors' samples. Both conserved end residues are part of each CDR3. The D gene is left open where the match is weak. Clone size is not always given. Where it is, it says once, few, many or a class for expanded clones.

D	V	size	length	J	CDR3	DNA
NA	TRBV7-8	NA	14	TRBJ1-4	CASSSGQMNEKLFF	TGTGCCAGCAGCTCGGGACAAATGAATGAAAAACTGTTTTTT
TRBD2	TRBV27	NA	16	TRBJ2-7	CASSLLASGSSYEQYF	TGTGCCAGCAGTTTACTCGCTAGCGGAAGCTCCTACGAGCAGTACTTC
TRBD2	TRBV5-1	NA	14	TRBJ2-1	CASASGEAYNEQFF	TGCGCCAGCGCTAGCGGAGAAGCGTACAATGAGCAGTTCTTC
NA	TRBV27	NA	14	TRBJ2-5	CASSQDGLQETQYF	TGTGCCAGCAGCCAGGACGGACTTCAAGAGACCCAGTACTTC
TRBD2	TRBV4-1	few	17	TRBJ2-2	CASSLLAGPANTGELFF	TGCGCCAGCAGCCTCCTAGCGGGACCCGCGAACACCGGGGAGCTGTTTTTT
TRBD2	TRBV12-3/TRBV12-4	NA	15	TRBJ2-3	CASRGTSGRRDTQYF	TGTGCCAGCAGAGGGACTAGCGGGAGAAGGGATACGCAGTATTTT
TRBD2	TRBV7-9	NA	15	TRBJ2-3	CASQQAGGGTDTQYF	TGTGCCAGCCAACAAGCGGGAGGAGGCACAGATACGCAGTATTTT
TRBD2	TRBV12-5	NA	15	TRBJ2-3	CASGLTSGRPDTQYF	TGTGCTAGTGGTTTGACTAGCGGGAGACCAGATACGCAGTATTTT
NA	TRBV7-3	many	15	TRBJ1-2	CASSLNGPADTRYTF	TGTGCCAGCAGCTTAAATGGTCCGGCAGACACTCGCTACACCTTC
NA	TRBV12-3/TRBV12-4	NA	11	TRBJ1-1	CASRRNTEAFF	TGTGCCAGCCGCAGGAACACTGAAGCTTTCTTT
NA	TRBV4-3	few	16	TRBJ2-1	CASSQGARDVYNEQFF	TGCGCCAGCAGCCAGGGGGCCCGGGACGTATACAATGAGCAGTTCTTC
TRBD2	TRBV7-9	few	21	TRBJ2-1	CASSLEKTSVRSATYYNEQFF	TGTGCCAGCAGCTTAGAGAAGACTAGCGTACGAAGTGCTACCTACTACAATGAGCAGTTCTTC
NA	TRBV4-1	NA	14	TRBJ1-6	CASSQQSYNSPLHF	TGCGCCAGCAGCCAACAGTCCTATAATTCACCCCTCCACTTT
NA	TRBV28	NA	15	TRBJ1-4	CASSLQGIFDEKLFF	TGTGCCAGCAGTTTACAGGGGATCTTCGATGAAAAACTGTTTTTT
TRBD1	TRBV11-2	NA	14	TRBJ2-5	CASSRGLGQETQYF	TGTGCCAGCAGCAGGGGGCTGGGACAAGAGACCCAGTACTTC
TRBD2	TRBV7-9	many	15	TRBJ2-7	CASSSSSGLTYEQYF	TGTGCCAGCAGCTCGTCTAGCGGATTAACCTACGAGCAGTACTTC
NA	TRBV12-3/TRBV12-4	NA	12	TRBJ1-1	CASSLLQKLAFF	TGTGCCAGCAGCCTGCTCCAAAAACTGGCTTTCTTT
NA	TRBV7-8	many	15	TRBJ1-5	CASSLGGSNNQPQHF	TGTGCCAGCAGCTTAGGGGGTTCGAATAATCAGCCCCAGCATTTT
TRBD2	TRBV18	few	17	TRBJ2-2	CASSPVASGLNTGELFF	TGTGCCAGCTCACCCGTCGCTAGCGGGTTGAACACCGGGGAGCTGTTTTTT
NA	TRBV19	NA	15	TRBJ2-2	CASRGGGANTGELFF	TGTGCCAGTAGGGGAGGGGGAGCTAACACCGGGGAGCTGTTTTTT
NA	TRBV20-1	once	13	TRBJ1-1	CSALRTGNTEAFF	TGCAGTGCTCTCAGGACGGGAAACACTGAAGCTTTCTTT
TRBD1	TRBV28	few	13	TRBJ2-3	CASSAGGVDTQYF	TGTGCCAGCAGCGCAGGGGGCGTAGATACGCAGTATTTT
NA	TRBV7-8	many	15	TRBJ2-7	CASSLNRVLGGEQYF	TGTGCCAGCAGCTTGAATCGGGTGTTGGGAGGCGAGCAGTACTTC
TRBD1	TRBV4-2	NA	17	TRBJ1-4	CASSQVGQGGTNEKLFF	TGTGCCAGCAGCCAAGTAGGACAGGGAGGGACTAATGAAAAACTGTTTTTT
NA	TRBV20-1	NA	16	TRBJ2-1	CSARAGAAGSYNEQFF	TGCAGTGCTAGGGCCGGAGCGGCCGGCTCCTACAATGAGCAGTTCTTC
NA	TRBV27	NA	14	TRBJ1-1	CASSYAGQNTEAFF	TGTGCCAGCAGTTATGCAGGACAGAACACTGAAGCTTTCTTT
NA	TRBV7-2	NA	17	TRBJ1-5	CASSLAGTRNSNQPQHF	TGTGCCAGCAGCTTAGCGGGGACACGTAATAGCAATCAGCCCCAGCATTTT
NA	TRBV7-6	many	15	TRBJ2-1	CASSYRRASYNEQFF	TGTGCCAGCAGCTACCGGAGGGCTAGTTACAATGAGCAGTTCTTC
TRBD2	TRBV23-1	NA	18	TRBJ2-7	CASSPSGTSGRAGYEQYF	TGCGCCAGCAGTCCCTCCGGGACTAGCGGGAGGGCCGGGTACGAGCAGTACTTC
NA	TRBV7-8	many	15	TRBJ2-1	CASSFGAVSYNEQFF	TGTGCCAGCAGCTTCGGGGCGGTATCCTACAATGAGCAGTTCTTC
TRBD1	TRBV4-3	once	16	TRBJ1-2	CASSQEGTGIDYGYTF	TGCGCCAGCAGCCAAGAGGGGACAGGGATCGACTATGGCTACACCTTC
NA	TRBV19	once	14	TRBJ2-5	CASSIDRGGETQYF	TGTGCCAGTAGTATCGATCGGGGCGGAGAGACCCAGTACTTC
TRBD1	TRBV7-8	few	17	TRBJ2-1	CASSLALGQGARNEQFF	TGTGCCAGCAGCTTAGCGCTAGGACAGGGAGCGAGAAATGAGCAGTTCTTC
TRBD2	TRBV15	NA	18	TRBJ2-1	CATSRDPLAGGHFIEQFF	TGTGCCACCAGCAGAGACCCCCTAGCGGGAGGGCATTTCATTGAGCAGTTCTTC
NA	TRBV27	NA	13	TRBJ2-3	CASSFPGGSTQYF	TGTGCCAGCAGTTTCCCCGGGGGTAGTACGCAGTATTTT
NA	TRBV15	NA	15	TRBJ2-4	CATSRVLLAKNIQYF	TGTGCCACCAGCAGGGTCCTTTTAGCCAAAAACATTCAGTACTTC
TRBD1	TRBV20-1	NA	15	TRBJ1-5	CSAREGQGLGRPQHF	TGCAGTGCTAGAGAGGGACAGGGACTCGGGAGGCCCCAGCATTTT
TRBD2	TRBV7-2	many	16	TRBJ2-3	CASTRLRDYKTDTQYF	TGTGCCAGCACCCGCCTTAGGGACTACAAAACAGATACGCAGTATTTT
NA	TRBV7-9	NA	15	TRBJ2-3	CASSSRGPRTDTQYF	TGTGCCAGCAGCTCGCGAGGTCCCCGCACAGATACGCAGTATTTT
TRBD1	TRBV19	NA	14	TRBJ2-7	CASSRDRAPYEQYF	TGTGCCAGTTCCCGGGACAGAGCTCCCTACGAGCAGTACTTC
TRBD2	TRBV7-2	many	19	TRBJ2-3	CASSSLGTSGRALADTQYF	TGTGCCAGCAGCTCCTTAGGGACTAGCGGGAGGGCCCTTGCAGATACGCAGTATTTT
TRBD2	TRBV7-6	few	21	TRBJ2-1	CASSLPGSGLAGGNSYNEQFF	TGTGCCAGCAGCTTACCCGGCTCGGGACTAGCGGGAGGAAACTCCTACAATGAGCAGTTCTTC
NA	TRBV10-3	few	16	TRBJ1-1	CAISESWGEANTEAFF	TGTGCCATCAGTGAGAGTTGGGGCGAGGCGAACACTGAAGCTTTCTTT
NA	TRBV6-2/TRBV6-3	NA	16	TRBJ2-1	CASSYDLRLRFDEQFF	TGTGCCAGCAGTTACGACCTTAGACTACGTTTCGATGAGCAGTTCTTC
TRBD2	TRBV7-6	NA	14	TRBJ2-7	CASCLGEGKGEQYF	TGTGCCAGCTGCCTCGGGGAGGGGAAGGGCGAGCAGTACTTC
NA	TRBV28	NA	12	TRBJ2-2	CASSSIGGELFF	TGTGCCAGCAGTTCTATTGGCGGGGAGCTGTTTTTT
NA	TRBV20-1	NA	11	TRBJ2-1	CSALDYNEQFF	TGCAGTGCTCTGGACTACAATGAGCAGTTCTTC
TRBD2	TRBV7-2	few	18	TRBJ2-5	CASSLNLQGGREQETQYF	TGTGCCAGCAGCTTAAATCTGCAGGGCGGGAGGGAACAAGAGACCCAGTACTTC
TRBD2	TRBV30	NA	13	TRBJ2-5	CAWNGLVQETQYF	TGTGCCTGGAATGGACTAGTTCAAGAGACCCAGTACTTC